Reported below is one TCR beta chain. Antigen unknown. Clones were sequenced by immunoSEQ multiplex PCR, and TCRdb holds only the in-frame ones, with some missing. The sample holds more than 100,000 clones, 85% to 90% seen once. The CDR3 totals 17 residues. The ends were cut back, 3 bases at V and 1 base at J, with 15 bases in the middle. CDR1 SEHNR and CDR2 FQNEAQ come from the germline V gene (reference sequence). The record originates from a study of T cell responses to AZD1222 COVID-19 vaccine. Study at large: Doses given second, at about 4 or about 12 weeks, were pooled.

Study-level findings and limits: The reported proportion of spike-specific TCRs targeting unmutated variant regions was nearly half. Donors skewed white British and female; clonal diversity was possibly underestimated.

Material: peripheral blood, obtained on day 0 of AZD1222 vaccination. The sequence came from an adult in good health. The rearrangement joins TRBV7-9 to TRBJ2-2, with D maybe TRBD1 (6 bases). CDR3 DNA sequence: TGTGCCAGCAGCTTTCAGGGGTCAACAAAGAACACCGGGGAGCTGTTTTTT. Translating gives CASSFQGSTKNTGELFF.